This TCR beta chain derives from a study of T cells after yellow fever vaccination. The wider study: With SMART-Seq v4 Ultra Low Input, the fractions containing low cell numbers were prepared.

Universal primer sites and UMIs were introduced during 5'RACE template-switching synthesis of TCR cDNA. In TCRdb, the 5' RACE reads were re-called with MiXCR into one record per CDR3 protein. Here the sample spans under 600,000 distinct CDR3 sequences, roughly 22% being singletons. Study conclusions and caveats: Post-booster repertoires again held most primary-vaccination clones (approximately 96% CD4, roughly 90% CD8). The bulk population could contribute abundant contaminating clonotypes to FACS-sorted repertoires.

Regarding this clonotype: As yet, its antigen is unknown.

The CDR3 has 16 amino acids. V is TRBV1 and J is TRBJ2-3; the DNA was not used to check the table's D call, TRBD1. TRBV1 is shown as a pseudogene. The TCR originated in a man aged 18 to 30 who received the YFV17D yellow fever vaccine. The input for sequencing was PBMCs, taken 20 to 25 days after the first yellow fever vaccination. The CDR3 sequence: CTSSPHGGGQKDTQYF. CDR3 nucleotide sequence: TGCACCAGCAGCCCCCATGGGGGGGGGCAAAAAGATACGCAGTATTTT.